The clone carrying this TCR beta chain was recorded at least ten times. As for time point: persistent/refractory GD, antithyroid drugs over 5 years with positive TRAb. The TCR library used RNA extracted from PBMCs. Construction of TCR beta libraries relied on iRepertoire HTBI primers and on Arm-PCR targeting CDR3 regions. One entry per CDR3 protein, called by TCRdb with MiXCR from the multiplex PCR reads. The sample contains 400,000 to 500,000 distinct CDR3 sequences, approximately 22% of which appear only once. This sample is drawn from a study of regulatory T cells in long-lasting Graves disease. This TCR was recovered from a female donor with Graves disease. Here the sequenced sample was peripheral blood mononuclear cells (PBMCs), taken when the disease was refractory, from a patient treated with antithyroid drugs.

CDR3 amino acids: CSVAGQANTGELFF. As DNA, the CDR3 is TGCAGCGTTGCAGGACAGGCGAACACCGGGGAGCTGTTTTTT. The chain employs TRBV29-1 and TRBJ2-2; 7 bases fit TRBD1. The CDR3 extends over 14 amino acids. Looked up from germline, CDR1 is SQVTM and CDR2 is ANQGSEA. Trimming removed 4 bases from V and 0 bases from J; junction bases left unmatched: 2.